One T cell receptor beta chain is described in this entry. Together with a sample-barcoded 5' primer, a J-beta primer mix was included in a second PCR lasting about 6 to 11 cycles. Via MiXCR, TCRdb re-called the 5' RACE reads, giving one row per CDR3 protein. The repertoire has roughly 730,000 distinct CDR3 sequences, roughly 56% of them found once; the top ten carry around 25%. These data come from a study of blood T cells in healthy people across ages. Overall study: T cells yielded about one barcoded beta molecule per two cells through template switching.

The total RNA that was extracted per sample amounted to at least 5.5 micrograms. CDR3 length: 16 residues. V gave up 6 bases and J gave up 3 bases; unmatched junction bases: 6. From germline, CDR1 is MDHEN and CDR2 SYDVKM. The rearrangement uses TRBV28 and TRBJ2-1; 12 nucleotides line up with TRBD2. The sample taken for sequencing was blood. The receptor was isolated from a man between 35 and 55 years old in good health. The CDR3 DNA reads as TGTGCCAGCAGCCGGACTAGCGGGAAGTTCTACAATGAGCAGTTCTTC. This translates into CASSRTSGKFYNEQFF.